Given below is one T cell receptor beta chain in context. This clonotype was seen once. Its antigen specificity is not known. The record has no base qualities; no much larger clone is one base away. A read on its own is weak evidence. The library was produced with RACE. The sequencer was a NextSeq 500. During library preparation, unique molecular identifiers were attached to individual cDNA molecules so that TCRs could be counted in a quantitative, reproducible way. Each blood RNA sample was used to sequence both TCR alpha and TCR beta chains. Processing in the source paper ran as follows. The median number of TCRs per sample was some 100,000, ranging from about 23,224 to 700,000. The Decombinator software suite was used to annotate the V, J and CDR3 of the TCR reads. For PS versus PT1 abundance plots, all samples were subsampled to the same number of TCRs (28,000). TCRs were defined as expanded if absent before sensitization and observed at least eight times at the 2-week time point. TCRdb reran the public reads through fastp at Q25 and MiXCR, keeping productive beta chains. Rows merge per CDR3 protein into single entries with the most common DNA and genes. The V and J calls reflect TCRdb's pipeline rather than the authors' work. The sample yields 300,000 to 400,000 distinct CDR3 sequences; roughly 4.6% were counted once. Just over 2.5% of the sample goes to the ten largest clones.

These data originate in a study of human T cells and chemical hapten exposure (dated by TCRdb to the early 2020s). Turning to the overall study: For sensitization, 2% DPC in acetone was applied to a roughly 2 cm by roughly 2 cm area of upper inner arm skin. Blood for TCR sequencing was provided by twenty-nine alopecia patients at one to four time points (pre-sensitization, 2, 6 and 24 weeks). The patient cohort, mostly female, included alopecia areata with under or over 50% scalp involvement, alopecia totalis and alopecia universalis. Blood was sampled from patients pre-sensitization (week 0) and at 2, 6 and about 24 weeks after DPC sensitization. In alopecia patients, the study followed how the peripheral blood TCR repertoire changed in vivo over primary and secondary sensitization to diphenylcyclopropenone (DPC), a hapten. Throughout the roughly 24-week study period, patients were also given weekly therapeutic DPC doses on the scalp. The libraries were sequenced as a pool, and the TCR yield per sample differed mostly because of small variations in library volumes within the pool. Patch testing was done on the upper back using Finn chambers containing 0.01% DPC, and results were scored after 6 days according to International Contact Dermatitis Research Group standards. Study-wide findings and limitations: All patients had alopecia, a presumed autoimmune disease, so their immune response might differ from that of healthy individuals. DPC sensitization did not change how many TCRs were above 1 in 1000 frequency, and no evidence was found of alterations in global repertoire structure. Expanded TCRs formed significantly more large CDR3 similarity clusters than pre-sensitization or healthy control sets, consistent with antigen-driven responses. The number of PT1 expanded TCRs positively correlated with patch test score, significant at thresholds 8, 16 and 32 but not 4. After repeated subsampling, the strength of the expansion versus patch-test correlation and the threshold at which it became significant changed.

The time point label corresponds to: pre-sensitization, week 0. Read against the paper, the sample's treatment or condition label means: therapeutic diphenylcyclopropenone sensitization with weekly scalp DPC. At every patch-test visit, the blood draw took place before the patch test was put on. Patients were considered eligible if aged 18 to 70, diagnosed with alopecia and deemed suitable for DPC therapy, and patients were excluded if pregnant. Total RNA was extracted from unfractionated whole blood that had been collected in Tempus Blood RNA tubes. Via the germline V gene, CDR1 is LGHNA and CDR2 YSLEER. Spanning cysteine to phenylalanine, the CDR3 consists of 15 amino acids. Just the 45-base CDR3 DNA is kept, in frame starting at base 1. Cut back by 4 bases and 3 bases, the V and J ends lie 10 bases apart.

The specimen was whole blood, collected in connection with sensitization to the hapten diphenylcyclopropenone (DPC). The chain uses TRBV4-3 and TRBJ1-6; 5 matching bases give a weak D call of TRBD1. This TCR derives from a woman aged 50 to 60 with alopecia areata. Some clones in this sample may be carry-over from other donors' samples. The DNA sequence is as follows: TGCGCCAGCAGCCCACCGGGACTCTATAATTCACCCCTCCACTTT. Its protein is CASSPPGLYNSPLHF.